These 28 T cell receptor beta chains share one sample of origin, sequenced in a study of shared clonotypes between healthy human individuals. Assay: immunoSEQ multiplex PCR; the TCRdb copy retains only in-frame clones and omits some. The sample records about 2.3 million clones, around 92% being singletons. Material for sequencing was naive CD4+ T cells from PBMCs. Documented subset: CD45RA+ positively selected. The receptors come from a man in his late teens or twenties in good health. Some clones in this sample may be carry-over from other donors' samples.

This sequence joins TRBV19 and TRBJ2-2, with 7 bases lining up with TRBD2. This CDR3 region has 15 residues. Germline loops: CDR1 LNHDA, CDR2 SQIVND (reference sequence). With V trimmed by 6 bases and J by 1 base, 5 bases remained unmatched. Here the CDR3 reads CASRVPSGNTGELFF. The CDR3 DNA reads as TGTGCCAGTAGGGTGCCTAGCGGGAACACCGGGGAGCTGTTTTTT.

This clone was observed a handful of times. The chain couples TRBV5-5 to TRBJ1-5; D perhaps matches TRBD1 (5 bases). V was shortened by 5 bases and J by 4 bases, with 10 bases between the two germline ends. Germline-derived CDR1 and CDR2 are SGHKS and YYEKEE (reference sequence). CDR3 size: 13 residues. DNA of the CDR3: TGTGCCAGCAGTTTACAGGAGAATCAGCCCCAGCATTTT. The encoded protein is CASSLQENQPQHF.

This clone was detected once. This chain connects TRBV6-5 to TRBJ2-1; no definite D call. V was pared by 2 bases and J by 10 bases, with 12 bases between. CDR1 and CDR2 from the germline V gene are MNHEY and SVGAGI. The CDR3 runs 13 residues. CDR3 in amino acids: CASSYRRLGEQFF. In nucleotides, the CDR3 is TGTGCCAGCAGTTACCGGCGGCTAGGAGAGCAGTTCTTC.

The DNA of the CDR3 is TGCGCCAGCAGCTGGGGACTAGCGGGTAGGCTGACGCAGTATTTT. This sequence encodes CASSWGLAGRLTQYF. The genes are TRBV5-1 and TRBJ2-3; 12 nucleotides match TRBD2. J gave up 9 bases and V 3 bases, and 8 bases lay outside the gene matches. The CDR3 has 15 residues. In germline, CDR1 is SGHRS, CDR2 YFSETQ.

V and J are TRBV27 and TRBJ1-3; 8 bases agree with TRBD1. Germline-derived CDR1 and CDR2 are MNHEY and SMNVEV (reference sequence). There are 14 residues in the CDR3. The V gene end was trimmed by 2 bases and the J gene end by 7 bases; junction bases not matched to a gene: 4. In nucleotides, the CDR3 is TGTGCCAGCAGTTTACGCCAGGGGGCCAACACCATATATTTT. It is translated as CASSLRQGANTIYF.

In its sample, this clone was seen once. The chain employs TRBV5-1 and TRBJ2-3; D may match TRBD1 or TRBD2 (5 bases each). This CDR3 is built from 15 residues. CDR1 and CDR2 (germline): SGHRS, YFSETQ. Trimming took 4 bases from V and 6 from J, leaving 18 bases between them. CDR3 DNA: TGCGCCAGCAGCCCCCAGGGAGTCCTGGGGGATACGCAGTATTTT. Translation: CASSPQGVLGDTQYF. Together with reference TRBV5-1 and TRBJ2-3, the CDR3 gives the full variable domain: KAGVTQTPRYLIKTRGQQVTLSCSPISGHRSVSWYQQTPGQGLQFLFEYFSETQRNKGNFPGRFSGRQFSNSRSEMNVSTLELGDSALYLCASSPQGVLGDTQYFGPGTRLTVL.

This clone came up once. DNA for the CDR3: TGTGCCAGCTCTCCTGTGGTGACAGGGGGGAACACTGAAGCTTTCTTT. It yields the protein CASSPVVTGGNTEAFF. This rearrangement joins TRBV18 to TRBJ1-1; 9 bases are shared with TRBD1. Germline values: CDR1 KGHSH, CDR2 LQKENI. The CDR3 sequence is 16 residues long. V shed 6 bases, J shed 1 base, and the junction held 9 bases outside the gene matches.

This clone was seen only once. The CDR3 is CASSQGGLAGDGETQYF. In DNA form, the CDR3 reads TGCGCCAGCAGCCAAGGCGGACTAGCGGGAGATGGCGAGACCCAGTACTTC. The rearrangement uses TRBV4-1 and TRBJ2-5; 13 bases are shared with TRBD2. V dropped 1 base and J dropped 5; count of bases not matched to a gene: 7. This CDR3 contains 17 residues. Germline CDR1 is MGHRA and CDR2 is YSYEKL.

The chain employs TRBV5-5 and TRBJ1-5; tentative D call: TRBD1 (5 bases). The CDR3 is 20 residues long. Trimming pared 0 bases from V and 0 bases from J, leaving 22 bases between. Germline CDR1 is SGHKS and CDR2 is YYEKEE (reference sequence). The CDR3 sequence: CASSLAGWRGQSLSNQPQHF. The DNA of the CDR3 is TGTGCCAGCAGCTTGGCCGGTTGGAGGGGCCAGTCCCTTAGCAATCAGCCCCAGCATTTT.

This chain uses TRBV6-4 with TRBJ1-1; 8 positions match TRBD1. The CDR3 extends over 16 amino acids. Germline assignment: CDR1 MRHNA and CDR2 SNTAGT. J lost 3 bases, V lost 4 bases, and 10 bases had no gene match. CDR3 region: CASSVDRETRDTEAFF. The CDR3 nucleotides are TGTGCCAGCAGTGTGGACAGGGAAACGAGGGACACTGAAGCTTTCTTT.

In DNA form, the CDR3 reads TGTGCCAGCAGTTTTTTATGGACAGGGAACACTGAAGCTTTCTTT. It encodes CASSFLWTGNTEAFF. The chain couples TRBV28 to TRBJ1-1, with 7 bases identical to TRBD1. The CDR3 has 15 residues. Germline assignment: CDR1 MDHEN and CDR2 SYDVKM. J was trimmed by 1 base and V by 3 bases; bases with no gene match: 5.

The genes are TRBV4-1 and TRBJ1-5; perhaps TRBD1 as D (5 bases). CDR3 size: 16 residues. The V gene lost 6 bases and the J gene lost 3 bases, with 18 bases spanning the gap. Germline V lookup: CDR1 MGHRA, CDR2 YSYEKL. The CDR3 DNA reads as TGCGCCAGCAGTCAACGTGAACGGGGGAACAATCAGCCCCAGCATTTT. It translates to CASSQRERGNNQPQHF.

This clone was recorded once. This sequence joins TRBV7-2 and TRBJ2-7; D unresolved. There are 15 residues in the CDR3. Trimming cost V 1 base and J 1 base, with 11 bases left between them. The germline gives CDR1 SGHTA, CDR2 FQGNSA. The CDR3 region is CASSLVDTVSYEQYF. DNA for the CDR3: TGTGCCAGCAGCTTAGTAGATACGGTTTCCTACGAGCAGTACTTC.

J is TRBJ2-1 and V is TRBV29-1; D perhaps matches TRBD2 (5 bases). Trimming removed 4 bases from V and 1 base from J, with 14 bases in between. The CDR3 consists of 15 residues. CDR1 is SQVTM, CDR2 ANQGSEA, per germline. The CDR3 reads CSVAGGPVSYNEQFF. CDR3 bases: TGCAGCGTTGCAGGAGGTCCGGTATCCTACAATGAGCAGTTCTTC.

In this sample, this clone turned up once. The chain uses TRBV15 and TRBJ2-1; D possibly corresponds to TRBD2 (7 bases). CDR3 length: 14 residues. The germline gives CDR1 LNHNV, CDR2 YYDKDF (reference sequence). V lost 0 bases to trimming and J lost 8 bases, with 11 bases between them. DNA of the CDR3: TGTGCCACCAGCAGAGAGCGGGGGCGCGATGAGCAGTTCTTC. Encoded protein: CATSRERGRDEQFF.

The chain couples TRBV5-1 to TRBJ2-5; the D gene is possibly TRBD1 (5 bases). Trimming pared 4 bases from V and 5 bases from J, leaving 21 bases between. Germline V lookup: CDR1 SGHRS, CDR2 YFSETQ. The CDR3 has 16 amino acids. CDR3 coding DNA: TGCGCCAGCAGCCCGCAACAGGCAACCGACGGGGAGACCCAGTACTTC. This codes for CASSPQQATDGETQYF. Full variable domain (rest looked up from reference TRBV5-1 and TRBJ2-5): KAGVTQTPRYLIKTRGQQVTLSCSPISGHRSVSWYQQTPGQGLQFLFEYFSETQRNKGNFPGRFSGRQFSNSRSEMNVSTLELGDSALYLCASSPQQATDGETQYFGPGTRLLVL.

J is TRBJ1-1 and V is TRBV5-4, with D possibly TRBD1 on 5 matching bases. CDR1 SGHNT and CDR2 YYREEE come from the germline V gene (reference sequence). This CDR3 has 16 amino acids. The germline V and J ends were trimmed by 4 bases and 4 bases, with 20 bases remaining between them. CDR3 DNA sequence: TGTGCCAGCAGCCCGGGATGGGGGTATTTGGGCACTGAAGCTTTCTTT. As protein: CASSPGWGYLGTEAFF.

The chain carries TRBV7-8 and TRBJ2-1; the D gene is possibly TRBD2 (6 bases). There are 16 residues in the CDR3. The V end lost 5 bases, the J end lost 6 bases, and 20 bases lay between the germline ends. Per the germline V gene, CDR1 is SGHVS and CDR2 is FQNEAQ. CDR3 sequence: CASSVNRLELLNEQFF. The CDR3 DNA sequence: TGTGCCAGCAGCGTAAACAGACTAGAACTGCTCAATGAGCAGTTCTTC. Supplemented by reference TRBV7-8 and TRBJ2-1, the full variable domain reads GAGVSQSPRYKVAKRGQDVALRCDPISGHVSLFWYQQALGQGPEFLTYFQNEAQLDKSGLPSDRFFAERPEGSVSTLKIQRTQQEDSAVYLCASSVNRLELLNEQFFGPGTRLTVL.

The gene calls are TRBV28 and TRBJ1-3, with TRBD1 matching over 7 bases. Germline CDR1 MDHEN, CDR2 SYDVKM. J lost 2 bases, V lost 9 bases, and 4 bases had no gene match. The length of the CDR3 is 13 residues. CDR3 nucleotides: TGTGCCAGTACTGACAGGGCTGGAAACACCATATATTTT. Translating it yields CASTDRAGNTIYF.

For the CDR3, the DNA is TGTGCCAGCAGTACAGATTCGGGGGGGTTGCAGTTCTTC. Protein sequence: CASSTDSGGLQFF. The chain links TRBV6-5 to TRBJ2-1; TRBD2 agrees at 8 bases. J was trimmed by 12 bases and V by 5 bases; bases with no gene match: 9. Looked up from germline, CDR1 is MNHEY and CDR2 is SVGAGI. The CDR3 is 13 residues long.

The chain uses TRBV5-5 and TRBJ2-5; 8 bases are shared with TRBD2. The germline gives CDR1 SGHKS, CDR2 YYEKEE (reference sequence). The CDR3 contains 17 residues. V was pared by 4 bases and J by 2 bases, with 13 bases of the junction left unmatched. CDR3: CASSLPPSGGPQETQYF. For the CDR3, the DNA is TGTGCCAGCAGCCTCCCGCCGTCGGGAGGGCCTCAAGAGACCCAGTACTTC.

The rearrangement links TRBV28 to TRBJ2-4, with D tentatively TRBD2 (5 bases). The germline V gene encodes CDR1 MDHEN and CDR2 SYDVKM. The CDR3 loop spans 15 amino acids. Trimming cost V 3 bases and J 0 bases, with 9 bases left between them. The DNA for the CDR3 is TGTGCCAGCAGTTTCCCGGGGATAGCCAAAAACATTCAGTACTTC. This gives the protein CASSFPGIAKNIQYF.

This sequence joins TRBV5-1 and TRBJ1-1, with D possibly being TRBD1 (5 bases). The CDR3 contains 15 residues. The germline gives CDR1 SGHRS, CDR2 YFSETQ. With 4 bases removed from V and 6 bases from J, the gap between germline ends came to 19 bases. As DNA, the CDR3 is TGCGCCAGCAGCGCGCCTAGGGGCGGAGTGGCTGAAGCTTTCTTT. It codes for CASSAPRGGVAEAFF.

This clone has only one observation. In nucleotides, the CDR3 is TGTGCCAGCAGCCGAAGTGGACAGGGAACCTACGAGCAGTACTTC. Translated, it gives CASSRSGQGTYEQYF. The V call is TRBV7-2, the J call TRBJ2-7; TRBD1 matches 8 bases. Germline lookup yields CDR1 SGHTA and CDR2 FQGNSA. The CDR3 contains 15 residues. Losses at the gene ends were 5 bases for V and 2 bases for J; bases not matched to a gene: 8.

The V call is TRBV5-4, the J call TRBJ1-2, with TRBD1 matching over 7 bases. The V gene end was trimmed by 0 bases and the J gene end by 3 bases; junction bases not matched to a gene: 5. CDR3 size: 15 residues. Germline CDR1 SGHNT, CDR2 YYREEE (reference sequence). The DNA for the CDR3 is TGTGCCAGCAGCTTGGGGCAGGGGGTGGACTATGGCTACACCTTC. Its translation is CASSLGQGVDYGYTF.

The J gene is TRBJ2-5, the V gene TRBV5-5, with D possibly TRBD1 on 6 matching bases. This CDR3 has 13 residues. V was pared by 0 bases and J by 3 bases, with 6 bases between. CDR1 and CDR2 from the germline V gene are SGHKS and YYEKEE (reference sequence). The CDR3 protein is CASSLDREETQYF. CDR3 in DNA: TGTGCCAGCAGCTTGGACAGGGAAGAGACCCAGTACTTC.

V usage is TRBV5-6 and J usage is TRBJ2-2; TRBD2 agrees at 10 bases. The trim removed 4 bases at V and 5 bases at J, leaving 8 bases unmatched. CDR1 is SGHDT, CDR2 YYEEEE, per germline. This CDR3 comprises 16 residues. The CDR3 region is CASSLLAGWSTGELFF. DNA of the CDR3: TGTGCCAGCAGCCTACTAGCGGGATGGTCAACCGGGGAGCTGTTTTTT.

The gene calls are TRBV27 and TRBJ1-5; no reliable D call. V lost 0 bases to trimming and J lost 1 base, with 10 bases between them. Germline CDR1 is MNHEY and CDR2 is SMNVEV (reference sequence). The CDR3 runs 16 residues. Here the CDR3 reads CASSLSVLGSNQPQHF. CDR3 sequence (DNA): TGTGCCAGCAGTTTATCGGTCCTGGGAAGCAATCAGCCCCAGCATTTT.